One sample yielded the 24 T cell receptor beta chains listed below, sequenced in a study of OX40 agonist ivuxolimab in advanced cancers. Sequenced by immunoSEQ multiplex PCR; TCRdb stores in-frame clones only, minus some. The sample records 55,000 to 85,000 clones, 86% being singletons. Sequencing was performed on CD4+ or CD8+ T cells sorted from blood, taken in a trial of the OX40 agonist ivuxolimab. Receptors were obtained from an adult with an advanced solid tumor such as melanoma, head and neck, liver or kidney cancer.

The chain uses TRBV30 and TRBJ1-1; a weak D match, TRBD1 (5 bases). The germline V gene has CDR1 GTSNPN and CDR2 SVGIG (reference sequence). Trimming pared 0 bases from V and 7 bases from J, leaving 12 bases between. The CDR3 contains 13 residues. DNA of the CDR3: TGTGCCTGGAGTGTGAAGGGGAAGGGTGAAGCTTTCTTT. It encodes CAWSVKGKGEAFF.

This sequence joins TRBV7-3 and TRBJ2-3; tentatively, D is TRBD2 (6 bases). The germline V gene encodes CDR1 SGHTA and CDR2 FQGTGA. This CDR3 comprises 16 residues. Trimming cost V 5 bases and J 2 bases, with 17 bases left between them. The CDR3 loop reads CASSAFDMDYTDTQYF. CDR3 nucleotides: TGTGCCAGCAGCGCCTTTGATATGGACTACACAGATACGCAGTATTTT. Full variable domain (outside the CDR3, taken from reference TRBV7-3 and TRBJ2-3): GAGVSQTPSNKVTEKGKYVELRCDPISGHTALYWYRQSLGQGPEFLIYFQGTGAADDSGLPNDRFFAVRPEGSVSTLKIQRTERGDSAVYLCASSAFDMDYTDTQYFGPGTRLTVL.

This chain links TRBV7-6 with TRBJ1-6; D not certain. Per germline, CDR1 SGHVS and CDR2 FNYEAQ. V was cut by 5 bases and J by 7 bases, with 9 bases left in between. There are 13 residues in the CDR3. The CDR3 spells CASSADGNSPLHF. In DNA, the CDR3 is TGTGCCAGCAGCGCAGACGGGAATTCACCCCTCCACTTT.

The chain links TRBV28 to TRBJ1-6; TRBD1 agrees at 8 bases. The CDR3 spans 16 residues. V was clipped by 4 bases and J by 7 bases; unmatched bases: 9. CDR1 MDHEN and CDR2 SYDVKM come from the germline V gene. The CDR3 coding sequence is TGTGCCAGCAGTTCTCCACGGACAGGGCGAAATTCACCCCTCCACTTT. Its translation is CASSSPRTGRNSPLHF.

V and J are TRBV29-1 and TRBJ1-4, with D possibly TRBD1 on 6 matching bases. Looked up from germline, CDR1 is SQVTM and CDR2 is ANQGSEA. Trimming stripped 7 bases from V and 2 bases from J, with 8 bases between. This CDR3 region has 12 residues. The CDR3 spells CSAGQTNEKLFF. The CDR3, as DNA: TGCAGCGCCGGACAGACTAATGAAAAACTGTTTTTT. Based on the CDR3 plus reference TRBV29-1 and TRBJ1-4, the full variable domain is SAVISQKPSRDICQRGTSLTIQCQVDSQVTMMFWYRQQPGQSLTLIATANQGSEATYESGFVIDKFPISRPNLTFSTLTVSNMSPEDSSIYLCSAGQTNEKLFFGSGTQLSVL.

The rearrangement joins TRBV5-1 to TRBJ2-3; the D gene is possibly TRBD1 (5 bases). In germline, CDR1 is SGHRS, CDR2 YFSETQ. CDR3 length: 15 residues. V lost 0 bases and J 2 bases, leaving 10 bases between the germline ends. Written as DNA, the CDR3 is TGCGCCAGCAGCTTGGAGGGGCCCGCCACAGATACGCAGTATTTT. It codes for CASSLEGPATDTQYF.

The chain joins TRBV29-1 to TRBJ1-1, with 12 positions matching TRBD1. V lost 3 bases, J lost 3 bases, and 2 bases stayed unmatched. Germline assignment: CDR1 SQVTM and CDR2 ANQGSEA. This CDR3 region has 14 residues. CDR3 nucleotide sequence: TGCAGCGTTGAGGGACAGGGGGCCGACACTGAAGCTTTCTTT. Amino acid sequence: CSVEGQGADTEAFF.

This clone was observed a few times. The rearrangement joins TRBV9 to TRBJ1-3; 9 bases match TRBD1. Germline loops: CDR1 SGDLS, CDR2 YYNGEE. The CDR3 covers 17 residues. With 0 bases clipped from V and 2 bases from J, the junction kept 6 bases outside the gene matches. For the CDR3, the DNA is TGTGCCAGCAGCGTAGGGACCGGGACAGGGACTGGAAACACCATATATTTT. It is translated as CASSVGTGTGTGNTIYF. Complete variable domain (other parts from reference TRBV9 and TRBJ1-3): DSGVTQTPKHLITATGQRVTLRCSPRSGDLSVYWYQQSLDQGLQFLIQYYNGEERAKGNILERFSAQQFPDLHSELNLSSLELGDSALYFCASSVGTGTGTGNTIYFGEGSWLTVV.

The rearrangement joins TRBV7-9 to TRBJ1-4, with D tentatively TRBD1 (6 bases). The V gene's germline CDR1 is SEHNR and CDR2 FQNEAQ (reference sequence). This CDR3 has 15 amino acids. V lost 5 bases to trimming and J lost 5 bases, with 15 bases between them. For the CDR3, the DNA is TGTGCCAGCAGCCCTGCGGGGGGCACAAATGAAAAACTGTTTTTT. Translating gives CASSPAGGTNEKLFF.

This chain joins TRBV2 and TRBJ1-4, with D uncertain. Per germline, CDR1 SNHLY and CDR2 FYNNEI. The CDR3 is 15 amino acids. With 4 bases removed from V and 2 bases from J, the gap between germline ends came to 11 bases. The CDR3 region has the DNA TGTGCCAGCAGTGCTTCCGTTAGGACTAATGAAAAACTGTTTTTT. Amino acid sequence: CASSASVRTNEKLFF.

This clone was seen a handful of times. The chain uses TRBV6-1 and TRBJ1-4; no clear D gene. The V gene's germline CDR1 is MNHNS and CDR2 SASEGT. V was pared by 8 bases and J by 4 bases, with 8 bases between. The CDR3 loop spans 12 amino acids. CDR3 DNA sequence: TGTGCCAGCCGCGTGGTTAATGAAAAACTGTTTTTT. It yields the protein CASRVVNEKLFF.

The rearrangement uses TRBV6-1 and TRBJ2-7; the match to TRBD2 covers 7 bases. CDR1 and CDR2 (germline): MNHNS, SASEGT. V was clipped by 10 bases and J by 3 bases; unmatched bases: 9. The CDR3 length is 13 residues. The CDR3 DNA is TGTGCCACGGATCCGGGGGGACGCTACGAGCAGTACTTC. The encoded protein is CATDPGGRYEQYF.

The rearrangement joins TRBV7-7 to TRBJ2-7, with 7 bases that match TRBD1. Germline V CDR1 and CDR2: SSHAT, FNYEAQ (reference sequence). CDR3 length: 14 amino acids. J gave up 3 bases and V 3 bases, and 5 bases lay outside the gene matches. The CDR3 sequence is CASSFRRDSYEQYF. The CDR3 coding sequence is TGTGCCAGCAGCTTCCGCCGGGACAGCTACGAGCAGTACTTC.

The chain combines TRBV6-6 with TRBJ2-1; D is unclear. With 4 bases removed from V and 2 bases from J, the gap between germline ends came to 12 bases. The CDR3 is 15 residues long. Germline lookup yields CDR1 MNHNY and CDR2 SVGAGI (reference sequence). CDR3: CASSSGGPPYNEQFF. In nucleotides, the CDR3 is TGTGCCAGCAGTTCGGGCGGACCCCCCTACAATGAGCAGTTCTTC.

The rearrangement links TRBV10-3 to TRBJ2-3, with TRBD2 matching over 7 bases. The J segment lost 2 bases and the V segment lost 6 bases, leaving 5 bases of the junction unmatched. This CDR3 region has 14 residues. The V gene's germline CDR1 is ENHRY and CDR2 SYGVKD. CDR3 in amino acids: CAISSAGNTDTQYF. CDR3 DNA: TGTGCCATCAGCTCAGCGGGAAACACAGATACGCAGTATTTT.

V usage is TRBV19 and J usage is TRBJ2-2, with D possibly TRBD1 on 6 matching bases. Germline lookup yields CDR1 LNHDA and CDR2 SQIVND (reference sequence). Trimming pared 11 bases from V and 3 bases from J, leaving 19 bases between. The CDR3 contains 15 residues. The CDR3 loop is CALHGTPGDTGELFF. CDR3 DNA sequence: TGTGCCTTACACGGGACACCGGGCGACACCGGGGAGCTGTTTTTT.

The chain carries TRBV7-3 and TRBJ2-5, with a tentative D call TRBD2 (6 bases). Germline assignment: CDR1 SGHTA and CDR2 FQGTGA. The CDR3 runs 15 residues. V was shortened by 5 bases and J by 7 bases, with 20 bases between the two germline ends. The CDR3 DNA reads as TGTGCCAGCAGCATTCGAGCGGGTCCCCCAAGGACCCAGTACTTC. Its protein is CASSIRAGPPRTQYF. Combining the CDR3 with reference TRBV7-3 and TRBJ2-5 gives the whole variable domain GAGVSQTPSNKVTEKGKYVELRCDPISGHTALYWYRQSLGQGPEFLIYFQGTGAADDSGLPNDRFFAVRPEGSVSTLKIQRTERGDSAVYLCASSIRAGPPRTQYFGPGTRLLVL.

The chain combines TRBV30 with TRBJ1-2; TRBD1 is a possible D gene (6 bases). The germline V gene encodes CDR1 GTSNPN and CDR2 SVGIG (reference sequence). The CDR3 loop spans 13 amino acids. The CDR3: CASGGARRYGYTF. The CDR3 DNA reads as TGTGCTTCTGGGGGGGCGAGGCGCTATGGCTACACCTTC.

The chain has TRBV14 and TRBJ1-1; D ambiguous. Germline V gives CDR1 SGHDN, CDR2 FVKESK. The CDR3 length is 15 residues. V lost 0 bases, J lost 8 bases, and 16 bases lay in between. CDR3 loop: CASSQDLYGSIEAFF. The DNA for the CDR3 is TGTGCCAGCAGCCAAGATTTGTACGGGTCAATCGAAGCTTTCTTT.

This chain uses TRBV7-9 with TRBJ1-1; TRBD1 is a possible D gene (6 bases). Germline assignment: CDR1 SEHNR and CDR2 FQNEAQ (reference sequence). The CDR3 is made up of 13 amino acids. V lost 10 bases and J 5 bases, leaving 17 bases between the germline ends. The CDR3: CATLRGGETEAFF. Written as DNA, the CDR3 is TGTGCCACCCTAAGAGGGGGAGAAACTGAAGCTTTCTTT.

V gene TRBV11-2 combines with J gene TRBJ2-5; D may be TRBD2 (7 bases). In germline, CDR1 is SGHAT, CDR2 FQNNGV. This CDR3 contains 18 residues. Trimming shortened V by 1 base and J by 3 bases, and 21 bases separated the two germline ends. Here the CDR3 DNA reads TGTGCCAGCAGCTTAGGAAGGGGGGGGGCCATACCCAAAGAGACCCAGTACTTC. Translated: CASSLGRGGAIPKETQYF.

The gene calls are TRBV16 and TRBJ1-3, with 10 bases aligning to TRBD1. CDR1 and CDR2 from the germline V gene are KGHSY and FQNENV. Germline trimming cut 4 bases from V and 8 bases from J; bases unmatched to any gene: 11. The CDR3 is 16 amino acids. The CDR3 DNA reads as TGTGCCAGCAGCCTCCGACAGGGGGCCCTCGGAGACACCATATATTTT. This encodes CASSLRQGALGDTIYF.

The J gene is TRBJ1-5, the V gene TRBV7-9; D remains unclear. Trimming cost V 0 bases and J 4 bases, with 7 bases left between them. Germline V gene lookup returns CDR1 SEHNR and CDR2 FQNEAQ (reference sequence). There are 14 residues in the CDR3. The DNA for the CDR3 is TGTGCCAGCAGCTTAGCGGCAACTAATCAGCCCCAGCATTTT. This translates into CASSLAATNQPQHF.

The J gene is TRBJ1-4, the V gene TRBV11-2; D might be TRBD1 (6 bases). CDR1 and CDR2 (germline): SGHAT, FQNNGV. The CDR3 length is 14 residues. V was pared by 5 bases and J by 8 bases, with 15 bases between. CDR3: CASSPQKGGEKLFF. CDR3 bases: TGTGCCAGCAGCCCCCAAAAGGGGGGAGAAAAACTGTTTTTT.